This TCR beta chain came from a study of Graves' ophthalmopathy and Graves' hyperthyroidism. None of the included patients had other autoimmune diseases, uncontrolled infections, pregnancy or lactation, as these led to exclusion. Amplification of TCR beta CDR3 regions used RNA transcripts. An opening RT-PCR round employed HTBI primers and preceded a second-round multiplex PCR. MiXCR, run by TCRdb on the multiplex PCR reads, gives a single entry per CDR3 protein. The data show about 550,000 distinct CDR3 sequences, approximately 37% seen once. Note on this clonotype: What it binds is not known.

In germline, CDR1 is DFQATT, CDR2 SNEGSKA (reference sequence). V was shortened by 1 base and J by 0 bases, with 10 bases between the two germline ends. CDR3 size: 15 residues. Study-wide findings and caveats: Ophthalmopathy was separated from stable hyperthyroidism by a 13-signature model with roughly 90% sensitivity and roughly 81% specificity.

This clonotype was sampled from an adult man with Graves' hyperthyroidism. This chain links TRBV20-1 with TRBJ1-5; D is perhaps TRBD1 (6 bases). Input material: peripheral blood or thyroid tissue (not recorded which). This chain's CDR3 is CSARVRQVSNQPQHF. CDR3 DNA: TGCAGTGCTAGAGTCAGACAGGTTAGCAATCAGCCCCAGCATTTT.